This TCR beta chain came from a study of tumor-infiltrating lymphocytes in primary liver carcinoma. Study in general: Men and women, 30 to 69 years of age, made up the patients.

Reverse transcription of 500 ng total RNA with a constant-region primer produced TCR beta cDNA. Three-round nested multiplex PCR performed with slightly modified ARM-PCR produced the TCR beta libraries. PCR rounds one and two used TRBV1-TRBV30 forward primers with a C-beta reverse primer for around 11 cycles each. MiXCR, run by TCRdb on the multiplex PCR reads, gives a single entry per CDR3 protein. The sample yields about 320,000 distinct CDR3 sequences, more than 55% seen once. The study extracted blood RNA from unsorted whole blood and also extracted germline DNA. Germline loops: CDR1 SEHNR, CDR2 FQNEAQ (reference sequence). The V end lost 4 bases, the J end lost 1 base, and 7 bases lay between the germline ends. The CDR3 totals 13 residues.

This chain uses TRBV7-9 with TRBJ1-1, with TRBD1 as a possible D gene (5 bases). This sequence originates from a woman aged 25 to 39 with primary liver carcinoma and hepatitis B virus infection. Sequencing input: peripheral blood. CDR3 region: CASSSGGNTEAFF. CDR3 DNA sequence: TGTGCCAGCAGCTCGGGGGGGAACACTGAAGCTTTCTTT.